The present entry profiles one T cell receptor beta chain with its context. The source of the sample is a study of OX40 agonist ivuxolimab in advanced cancers. At the level of the study: Hepatocellular carcinoma, melanoma, renal cell or head and neck cancer occurred in dose-escalation patients.

The CDR3 consists of 15 residues. V shed 6 bases, J shed 4 bases, and the junction held 8 bases outside the gene matches. Germline V gives CDR1 SGHTA, CDR2 FQGTGA. Repertoires were generated with immunoSEQ multiplex PCR, while TCRdb's copy carries only in-frame clones and drops some. The sample carries approximately 82,000 clones, less than 85% recorded once. The clonotype comes from an adult with an advanced solid tumor such as melanoma, head and neck, liver or kidney cancer. The material was CD4+ or CD8+ T cells sorted from blood, obtained in a trial of the OX40 agonist ivuxolimab. This chain joins TRBV7-3 and TRBJ2-5; 10 bases are shared with TRBD2. DNA of the CDR3: TGTGCCAGCAGTCGTCTGGGACTAGCGCGAGAGACCCAGTACTTC. It is translated as CASSRLGLARETQYF. The whole variable domain, filled in from reference TRBV7-3 and TRBJ2-5, reads GAGVSQTPSNKVTEKGKYVELRCDPISGHTALYWYRQSLGQGPEFLIYFQGTGAADDSGLPNDRFFAVRPEGSVSTLKIQRTERGDSAVYLCASSRLGLARETQYFGPGTRLLVL.